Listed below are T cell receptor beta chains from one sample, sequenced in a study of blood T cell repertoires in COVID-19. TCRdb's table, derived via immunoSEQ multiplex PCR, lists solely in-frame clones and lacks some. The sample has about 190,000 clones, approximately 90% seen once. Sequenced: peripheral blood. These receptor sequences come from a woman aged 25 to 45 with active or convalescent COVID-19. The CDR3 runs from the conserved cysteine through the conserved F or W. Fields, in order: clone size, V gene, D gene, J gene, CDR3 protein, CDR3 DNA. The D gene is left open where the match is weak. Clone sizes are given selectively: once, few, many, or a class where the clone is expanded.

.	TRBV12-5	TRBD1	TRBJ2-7	CASALTGGYEQYF	TGTGCTAGTGCCTTGACAGGGGGATACGAGCAGTACTTC
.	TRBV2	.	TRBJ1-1	CASSEYQGTEAFF	TGTGCCAGCAGTGAATACCAGGGGACCGAAGCTTTCTTT
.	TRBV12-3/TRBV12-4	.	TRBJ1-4	CASTSGPEPKLFF	TGTGCCAGCACTTCAGGCCCCGAGCCAAAACTGTTTTTT
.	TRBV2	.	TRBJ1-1	CASILDRGDTEAFF	.
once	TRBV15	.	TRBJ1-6	CATSSAGTKEERDSPLHF	TGTGCCACCAGCAGTGCCGGGACAAAAGAGGAAAGGGATTCACCCCTCCACTTT
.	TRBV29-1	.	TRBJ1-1	CSGRESGLGGRAFF	TGCAGCGGACGAGAGTCAGGGCTTGGTGGGCGAGCTTTCTTT
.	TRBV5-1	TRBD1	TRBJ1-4	CASSLGDRGTGKLFF	TGCGCCAGCAGCTTGGGGGACAGGGGAACCGGAAAACTGTTTTTT
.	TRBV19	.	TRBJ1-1	CASSMEGRKVRTAEGAFF	TGTGCCAGTAGTATGGAGGGACGGAAGGTGAGGACTGCCGAGGGAGCTTTCTTT
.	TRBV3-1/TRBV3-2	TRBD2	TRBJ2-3	CASSLGGSADTQYF	TGTGCCAGCAGCCTCGGGGGGTCCGCAGATACGCAGTATTTT
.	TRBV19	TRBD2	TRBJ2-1	CASSIGGRAYGNEQFF	TGTGCCAGTAGTATAGGCGGGAGGGCCTATGGTAATGAGCAGTTCTTC
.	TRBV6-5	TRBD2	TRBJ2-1	CAGRASGGANEQFF	TGTGCCGGCAGGGCTAGCGGGGGGGCTAATGAGCAGTTCTTC
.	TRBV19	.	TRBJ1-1	CASSIGANTEAFF	TGTGCCAGTAGTATCGGAGCGAACACTGAAGCTTTCTTT
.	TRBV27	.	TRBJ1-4	CASSLQAAEKLFF	TGTGCCAGCAGTTTACAGGCAGCTGAAAAACTGTTTTTT
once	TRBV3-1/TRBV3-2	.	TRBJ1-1	CASSQTGVNTEAFF	TGTGCCAGCAGCCAGACAGGTGTGAACACTGAAGCTTTCTTT
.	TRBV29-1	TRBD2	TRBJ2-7	CSVAPSSGISYEQYF	TGCAGCGTTGCACCTTCTAGCGGGATTTCCTACGAGCAGTACTTC
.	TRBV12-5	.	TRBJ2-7	CASGLSTAYEQYF	TGTGCTAGTGGTTTGAGCACCGCCTACGAGCAGTACTTC
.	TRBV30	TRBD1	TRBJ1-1	CAEKGQQNTEAFF	TGTGCGGAGAAGGGACAGCAGAACACTGAAGCTTTCTTT
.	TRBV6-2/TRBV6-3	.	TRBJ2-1	CASSYSASLIDNEQFF	TGTGCCAGCAGTTACTCGGCTAGCCTCATTGACAATGAGCAGTTCTTC
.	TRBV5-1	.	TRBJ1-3	CASSLDLGGKGSGNTIYF	TGCGCCAGCAGCTTGGACCTTGGGGGGAAGGGGTCTGGAAACACCATATATTTT
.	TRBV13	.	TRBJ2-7	CASSLRGGMGEQYF	TGTGCCAGCAGCTTAAGGGGGGGCATGGGCGAGCAGTACTTC
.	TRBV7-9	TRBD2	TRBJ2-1	CASSLSIAGGVNEQFF	TGTGCCAGCAGCTTATCTATAGCGGGAGGAGTAAATGAGCAGTTCTTC
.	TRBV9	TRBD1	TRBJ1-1	CASSVAQGASGNTEAFF	TGTGCCAGCAGCGTAGCGCAGGGGGCGAGTGGGAACACTGAAGCTTTCTTT
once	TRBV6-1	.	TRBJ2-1	CASSEFRDSPYNEQFF	TGTGCCAGCAGTGAGTTCCGGGATTCCCCCTACAATGAGCAGTTCTTC
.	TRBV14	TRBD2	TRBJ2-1	CASSQRLAGYNEQFF	TGTGCCAGCAGCCAAAGGCTAGCGGGCTACAATGAGCAGTTCTTC
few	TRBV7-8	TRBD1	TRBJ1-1	CASSLAATGGAKYTEAFF	TGTGCCAGCAGCTTAGCGGCGACAGGGGGCGCGAAATACACTGAAGCTTTCTTT
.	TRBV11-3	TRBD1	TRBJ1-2	CASSPYGGQGDGYTF	TGTGCCAGCAGCCCGTACGGGGGACAGGGGGATGGCTACACCTTC
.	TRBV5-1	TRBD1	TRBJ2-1	CASSSRTGGKGSGWGNEQFF	TGCGCCAGCAGCTCCAGAACAGGGGGAAAAGGTAGTGGATGGGGCAATGAGCAGTTCTTC
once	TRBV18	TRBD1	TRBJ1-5	CASSPQGGNQPQHF	TGTGCCAGCTCACCTCAGGGGGGCAATCAGCCCCAGCATTTT
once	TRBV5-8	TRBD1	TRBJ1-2	CASSFLLRDSYGYTF	TGTGCCAGCAGCTTCCTGCTGCGGGACAGCTATGGCTACACCTTC
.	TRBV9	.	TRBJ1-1	CASSVGGVNTEAFF	TGTGCCAGCAGCGTAGGTGGAGTGAACACTGAAGCTTTCTTT
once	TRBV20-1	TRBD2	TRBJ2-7	CSASGGGGLSYEQYF	TGCAGTGCTAGTGGCGGGGGGGGGCTCTCCTACGAGCAGTACTTC
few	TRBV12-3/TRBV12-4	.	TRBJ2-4	CASSLIWGHQYF	TGTGCCAGCAGTTTGATTTGGGGCCATCAGTACTTC
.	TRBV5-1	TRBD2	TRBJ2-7	CASSFSGLAGGAEQYF	TGCGCCAGCAGCTTCTCCGGACTAGCGGGGGGGGCCGAGCAGTACTTC
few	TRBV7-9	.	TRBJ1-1	CASNAFDRMNTEAFF	TGTGCCAGCAACGCCTTCGACAGGATGAACACTGAAGCTTTCTTT
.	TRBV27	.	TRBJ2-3	CASRGADYNLDTQYF	TGTGCCAGCCGAGGAGCGGATTACAACTTGGATACGCAGTATTTT
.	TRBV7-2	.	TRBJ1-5	CASSPGGGRANQPQHF	TGTGCCAGCAGCCCCGGGGGGGGTAGGGCGAATCAGCCCCAGCATTTT
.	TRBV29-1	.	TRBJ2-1	CSVRTVSYNEQFF	TGCAGCGTTCGGACAGTCTCCTACAATGAGCAGTTCTTC
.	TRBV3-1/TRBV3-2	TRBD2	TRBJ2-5	CASSQSQAGGGETQYF	TGTGCCAGCAGCCAAAGCCAGGCGGGAGGCGGAGAGACCCAGTACTTC
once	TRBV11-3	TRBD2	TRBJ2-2	CASSSGLAGNTGELFF	TGTGCCAGCAGCTCCGGACTAGCGGGGAACACCGGGGAGCTGTTTTTT
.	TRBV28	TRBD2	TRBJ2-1	CASRGLVLLYEQFF	TGTGCCAGCCGAGGACTAGTTTTACTCTATGAGCAGTTCTTC
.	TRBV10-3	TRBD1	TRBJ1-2	CAITSTGRGYTF	TGTGCCATCACCTCGACAGGGCGGGGCTACACCTTC
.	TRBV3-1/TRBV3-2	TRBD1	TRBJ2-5	CASSQGTGGYQETQYF	TGTGCCAGCAGCCAGGGAACAGGGGGGTACCAAGAGACCCAGTACTTC
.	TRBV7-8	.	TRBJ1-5	CASSLLGDRNQPQHF	TGTGCCAGCAGCTTACTAGGGGATCGGAATCAGCCCCAGCATTTT
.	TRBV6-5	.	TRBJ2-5	CASSYPSEETQYF	TGTGCCAGCAGTTACCCTAGCGAGGAGACCCAGTACTTC
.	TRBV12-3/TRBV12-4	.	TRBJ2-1	CASSLPLAGQFF	TGTGCCAGCAGTTTACCTCTCGCGGGGCAGTTCTTC
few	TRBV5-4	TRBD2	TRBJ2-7	CASSGGTSGSYEQYF	TGTGCCAGCAGCGGGGGGACTAGCGGGAGCTACGAGCAGTACTTC
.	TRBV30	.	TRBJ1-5	CAWGGEGDQPQHF	TGTGCCTGGGGAGGGGAAGGGGATCAGCCCCAGCATTTT
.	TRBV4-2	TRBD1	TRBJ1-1	CASSPAGTGNTEAFF	TGTGCCAGCAGCCCAGCCGGGACAGGGAACACTGAAGCTTTCTTT
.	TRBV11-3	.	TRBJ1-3	CASSLLNTIYF	TGTGCCAGCAGCTTACTAAACACCATATATTTT
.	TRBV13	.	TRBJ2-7	CASSPGHLEQYF	TGTGCCAGCAGCCCAGGCCACTTGGAGCAGTACTTC
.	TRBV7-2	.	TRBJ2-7	CASSLPIGEQYF	TGTGCCAGCAGCTTGCCCATCGGCGAGCAGTACTTC
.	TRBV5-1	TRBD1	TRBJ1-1	CASSHIIMGQGSTEAFF	TGCGCCAGCAGCCATATCATAATGGGACAGGGTAGCACTGAAGCTTTCTTT
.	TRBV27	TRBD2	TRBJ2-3	CASSLRLAGGSTDTQYF	TGTGCCAGCAGTTTAAGACTAGCGGGGGGAAGCACAGATACGCAGTATTTT